The clone carrying this T cell receptor (beta chain) has more than one count but fewer than ten. Its specificity is not known. Together with a sample-barcoded 5' primer, a J-beta primer mix was included in a second PCR lasting about 7 to 12 cycles. A template-switch adaptor with 12 random nucleotides tagged each cDNA molecule. Each CDR3 protein gets one entry after TCRdb re-called the 5' RACE reads with MiXCR. The sample has roughly 500,000 distinct CDR3 sequences; 27% are singletons. This sample is part of a study of blood T cells in healthy people across ages. Study-level findings and limits: Diversity of TCR beta per million T cells declined in a roughly linear way with age. Naive and antigen-experienced cells were not separated, limiting conclusive comparison.

This CDR3 contains 12 residues. Looked up from germline, CDR1 is LGHNA and CDR2 is YNFKEQ. V was cut by 0 bases and J by 12 bases, with 9 bases left in between. The chain joins TRBV4-2 to TRBJ2-1; D is undetermined. The sample taken for sequencing was blood. The TCR originated in a woman in her 70s in good health. The CDR3: CASSQDNVGQFF. CDR3 nucleotides: TGTGCCAGCAGCCAAGATAACGTGGGGCAGTTCTTC.